This T cell receptor (beta chain) was sequenced for a study of blood T cell repertoires in COVID-19. Study-wide background: PBMCs, B-cell-depleted T cells, or T cells provided the cDNA or gDNA that made up the material.

This clone was recorded once. As handled by the study authors: Quantification of nucleated cells was approximated via reference gene primer amplification. Profiling relied on immunoSEQ multiplex PCR, and the TCRdb table lists in-frame clones only, not all of them. Clone size and the V and J calls come from that table; the DNA yielded D and trimming. The sample shows about 68,000 clones, 75% to 85% of them seen only once. The source of this sequence is a man between 50 and 59 years old with acute or convalescent COVID-19. The material sequenced was peripheral blood.

CDR3 sequence (DNA): TGTGCCACAAAGTTCCTAGCGGGGGGCACAGATACGCAGTATTTT. It codes for CATKFLAGGTDTQYF. J is TRBJ2-3 and V is TRBV7-6, with 10 bases aligning to TRBD2. The CDR3 is made up of 15 amino acids. Germline CDR1 reads SGHVS; CDR2 reads FNYEAQ. The V segment lost 10 bases and the J segment 1 base; nucleotides outside the gene matches: 8.